This T cell receptor (beta chain) came from a study of CD8 T cells in Susac syndrome. Per the germline V gene, CDR1 is SGHRS and CDR2 is YFSETQ. The CDR3 is 11 residues long. V lost 4 bases and J lost 2, with 3 bases in between. It was with random hexamers that about 0.45 to 1 ug RNA was reverse transcribed. The TCR beta CDR3 was amplified by immunoSEQ multiplex PCR across 54 Vbeta, 13 Jbeta. TCRdb redid the calling of the immunoSEQ multiplex PCR reads with MiXCR, one entry per CDR3 protein. This sample has under 200,000 distinct CDR3 sequences, with approximately 90% found just once. From blood CD8+ and CD4+ T cells, the TCR beta chain was sequenced. The controls, all healthy donors, were matched for age and sex.

This sequence joins TRBV5-1 and TRBJ2-5; unclear D gene. The source is a human donor in good health. Material for sequencing was CD4+ T cells from PBMCs. CDR3 nucleotides: TGCGCCAGCAGCGCTCAAGAGACCCAGTACTTC. It yields the protein CASSAQETQYF.